The 24 T cell receptor beta chains given below trace back to one sample, sequenced in a study of T cell repertoires in cytomegalovirus infection. TCRdb re-called the reads with MiXCR, one entry per CDR3 protein. The sample carries about 490,000 distinct CDR3 sequences, roughly 29% recorded once. The sequenced sample was PBMCs. These receptors came from a human donor in good health (CMV status not recorded). Some clones in this sample may be carry-over from other donors' samples.

In this sample, this clonotype turned up many times. The chain couples TRBV7-2 to TRBJ2-5; no clear D gene. Germline V gives CDR1 SGHTA, CDR2 FQGNSA. This CDR3 comprises 15 residues. Trimming pared 4 bases from V and 5 bases from J, leaving 17 bases between. The CDR3 reads CASSSSIFLGETQYF. The CDR3 DNA reads TGTGCCAGCAGCTCCAGCATCTTCCTGGGGGAGACCCAGTACTTC.

This clonotype was counted a few times. This chain uses TRBV6-2 or TRBV6-3 with TRBJ2-7; D call uncertain. This CDR3 is 12 amino acids long. In germline, CDR1 is MNHEY, CDR2 SVGEGT. Trimming shortened V by 6 bases and J by 4 bases, and 10 bases separated the two germline ends. CDR3 protein: CASSSDAYEQYF. The CDR3 region has the DNA TGTGCCAGCAGCTCTGACGCATACGAGCAGTACTTC.

This chain connects TRBV5-1 to TRBJ1-2; D is possibly TRBD1 (5 bases). The length of the CDR3 is 15 residues. CDR1 SGHRS and CDR2 YFSETQ come from the germline V gene. V shed 4 bases and J shed 2 bases, with 15 bases lying between them. This chain's CDR3 is CASSRREGVNYGYTF. The CDR3 coding sequence is TGCGCCAGCAGCAGAAGAGAAGGGGTAAACTATGGCTACACCTTC.

The J gene is TRBJ1-1, the V gene TRBV20-1; 8 nucleotides agree with TRBD1. Germline assignment: CDR1 DFQATT and CDR2 SNEGSKA (reference sequence). This CDR3 spans 15 amino acids. Trimming at V came to 1 base and at J to 1 base, leaving 5 bases not matched to a gene. CDR3 DNA: TGCAGTGCTAGAGCCACCGGGACAGGGAACACTGAAGCTTTCTTT. Its translation: CSARATGTGNTEAFF.

V gene TRBV11-2 combines with J gene TRBJ2-1; 9 nucleotides align to TRBD2. CDR3 length equals 15 residues. CDR1 SGHAT and CDR2 FQNNGV come from the germline V gene. V was clipped by 6 bases and J by 7 bases; unmatched bases: 10. Here the CDR3 reads CASRPSGRSANEQFF. CDR3 in DNA: TGTGCCAGCAGACCCAGCGGGAGGTCTGCGAATGAGCAGTTCTTC.

V gene TRBV7-6 combines with J gene TRBJ2-3; perhaps TRBD1 as D (6 bases). The germline V gene has CDR1 SGHVS and CDR2 FNYEAQ. There are 13 residues in the CDR3. V was pared by 6 bases and J by 6 bases, with 13 bases between. The CDR3 here is CASRPQGLDTQYF. The CDR3 DNA sequence: TGTGCCAGCAGACCTCAGGGGTTGGATACGCAGTATTTT.

The chain links TRBV27 to TRBJ2-3, with 7 bases lining up with TRBD2. Germline loops: CDR1 MNHEY, CDR2 SMNVEV (reference sequence). V gave up 3 bases and J gave up 5 bases; unmatched junction bases: 14. The CDR3 sequence is 17 residues long. The CDR3 coding sequence is TGTGCCAGCAGTTTGGGGGAAGGTGGACTAGGGTTAGATACGCAGTATTTT. Amino acids: CASSLGEGGLGLDTQYF.

This clonotype was picked up many times. The V gene is TRBV7-2, the J gene TRBJ1-5; tentative D call: TRBD1 (5 bases). The CDR3 covers 13 residues. Germline CDR1 is SGHTA and CDR2 is FQGNSA. The germline V and J ends were trimmed by 2 bases and 12 bases, with 14 bases remaining between them. The CDR3 loop reads CASSLFEGPRQHF. CDR3 DNA sequence: TGTGCCAGCAGCTTATTCGAGGGGCCCCGCCAGCATTTT.

This clonotype has at least ten counts. The V and J genes are TRBV7-8 and TRBJ2-7; no firm D call. The germline gives CDR1 SGHVS, CDR2 FQNEAQ. V gave up 5 bases and J gave up 0 bases, with 20 bases separating them. CDR3 length: 17 amino acids. Here the CDR3 reads CASSRNRHGRSSYEQYV. The CDR3 bases are TGTGCCAGCAGCCGAAATCGCCATGGCAGAAGCTCCTACGAGCAGTACGTC.

This clonotype has a count of ten or more. V usage is TRBV6-1 and J usage is TRBJ1-1; D unresolved. Germline V lookup: CDR1 MNHNS, CDR2 SASEGT. With 1 base removed from V and 5 bases from J, the gap between germline ends came to 2 bases. This CDR3 has 11 amino acids. CDR3 protein: CASSEVTEAFF. CDR3 DNA: TGTGCCAGCAGTGAAGTAACTGAAGCTTTCTTT.

J is TRBJ1-6 and V is TRBV4-3, with TRBD1 matching 8 bases. The junction had 6 bases not matched to a gene; V was cut back by 1 base and J by 10 bases. The CDR3 totals 15 residues. CDR1 is LGHNA, CDR2 YSLEER, per germline. The CDR3 DNA reads TGCGCCAGCAGCCAAGGGACAGGGAGTTTCTCACCCCTCCACTTT. It yields the protein CASSQGTGSFSPLHF.

This chain uses TRBV5-1 with TRBJ1-3, with D possibly TRBD1 on 5 matching bases. V was trimmed by 4 bases and J by 0 bases, leaving 11 bases between them. This CDR3 contains 15 residues. The germline V gene has CDR1 SGHRS and CDR2 YFSETQ. The CDR3 DNA is TGCGCCAGCAGCGCTCAGGGTACCTCTGGAAACACCATATATTTT. This translates into CASSAQGTSGNTIYF. The full variable domain, in which reference TRBV5-1 and TRBJ1-3 provide the parts outside the CDR3, is KAGVTQTPRYLIKTRGQQVTLSCSPISGHRSVSWYQQTPGQGLQFLFEYFSETQRNKGNFPGRFSGRQFSNSRSEMNVSTLELGDSALYLCASSAQGTSGNTIYFGEGSWLTVV.

This chain connects TRBV30 to TRBJ2-1; TRBD2 matches at 7 bases. Trimming at V came to 1 base and at J to 5 bases, leaving 8 bases not matched to a gene. Germline V gives CDR1 GTSNPN, CDR2 SVGIG (reference sequence). CDR3 length equals 15 residues. The CDR3 loop is CAWSDQRDDDNEQFF. CDR3 sequence (DNA): TGTGCCTGGAGTGACCAGCGGGATGACGACAATGAGCAGTTCTTC.

The DNA of the CDR3 is TGCAGCGTCGATGGGAGTCTGAGGTCTTTCGGGACCCAAGAGACCCAGTACTTC. As protein: CSVDGSLRSFGTQETQYF. The chain uses TRBV29-1 and TRBJ2-5; possibly TRBD1 or TRBD2 for D (5 bases each). The V gene lost 6 bases and the J gene lost 1 base, with 27 bases spanning the gap. This CDR3 is 18 amino acids long. In germline, CDR1 is SQVTM, CDR2 ANQGSEA. Full variable domain (outside the CDR3, taken from reference TRBV29-1 and TRBJ2-5): SAVISQKPSRDICQRGTSLTIQCQVDSQVTMMFWYRQQPGQSLTLIATANQGSEATYESGFVIDKFPISRPNLTFSTLTVSNMSPEDSSIYLCSVDGSLRSFGTQETQYFGPGTRLLVL.

CDR3 loop: CASSFVERGIQYF. The CDR3 DNA is TGTGCCAGCAGCTTTGTCGAGAGGGGCATTCAGTACTTC. This chain joins TRBV7-9 and TRBJ2-4; TRBD1 or TRBD2 may be the D gene (5 bases each). The CDR3 runs to 13 residues. The germline V and J ends were trimmed by 3 bases and 9 bases, with 12 bases remaining between them. The germline V gene encodes CDR1 SEHNR and CDR2 FQNEAQ (reference sequence).

This clonotype was recorded at least ten times. The chain has TRBV7-8 and TRBJ2-3; D gene uncertain. Trimming removed 3 bases at V and 4 bases at J, with 11 bases between. CDR3 size: 14 residues. Germline CDR1 is SGHVS and CDR2 is FQNEAQ. The DNA for the CDR3 is TGTGCCAGCAGCTTCGCATTCGGGCCAGATACGCAGTATTTT. Translated, it gives CASSFAFGPDTQYF.

This chain uses TRBV6-5 with TRBJ2-7, with 9 bases matching TRBD2. CDR1 is MNHEY and CDR2 is SVGAGI in the germline V gene. The CDR3 totals 14 residues. V dropped 0 bases and J dropped 5; count of bases not matched to a gene: 2. The CDR3 DNA follows: TGTGCCAGCAGTTACTCTAGCGGGAGTCACGAGCAGTACGTC. This codes for CASSYSSGSHEQYV.

This clonotype was counted once. The junction and the germline gene differ at one end; a read error may be behind it. The V gene is TRBV19, the J gene TRBJ1-5; D gene unclear. In germline, CDR1 is LNHDA, CDR2 SQIVND (reference sequence). The CDR3 loop spans 14 amino acids. Written as DNA, the CDR3 is TGTGTCAGTAGTCCCCTCATGGACGTCGAGCCCCAGCATTTT. Encoded protein: CVSSPLMDVEPQHF.

Regarding this clonotype: At one of its ends the junction is not consistent with the germline gene, which may arise from a read error. CDR3 amino acids: CDSGGTQETQYF. The DNA of the CDR3 is TGTGACAGCGGCGGGACCCAAGAGACCCAGTACTTC. The chain recombines TRBV5-4 with TRBJ2-5; tentatively, D is TRBD2 (6 bases). CDR1 and CDR2 from the germline V gene are SGHNT and YYREEE (reference sequence). The CDR3 length is 12 residues.

The rearrangement links TRBV12-3 or TRBV12-4 to TRBJ1-1; 7 bases are a match to TRBD1. This CDR3 spans 16 amino acids. The V gene end was trimmed by 6 bases and the J gene end by 4 bases; junction bases not matched to a gene: 14. CDR3 bases: TGTGCCAGCAGACCAAGGACAGGTTGGATCGGCACTGAAGCTTTCTTT. Its translation is CASRPRTGWIGTEAFF.

The sample holds one count of this clonotype. The V and J genes are TRBV30 and TRBJ1-1; TRBD1 might be the D (5 bases). Germline V gene lookup returns CDR1 GTSNPN and CDR2 SVGIG (reference sequence). Trimming removed 0 bases at V and 7 bases at J, with 12 bases between. The CDR3 is made up of 13 amino acids. CDR3 DNA sequence: TGTGCCTGGAGTGTAGGGGAAAGGAGTGAAGCTTTCTTT. It translates to CAWSVGERSEAFF. The full variable domain, in which reference TRBV30 and TRBJ1-1 provide the parts outside the CDR3, is SQTIHQWPATLVQPVGSPLSLECTVEGTSNPNLYWYRQAAGRGLQLLFYSVGIGQISSEVPQNLSASRPQDRQFILSSKKLLLSDSGFYLCAWSVGERSEAFFGQGTRLTVV.

The chain combines TRBV20-1 with TRBJ1-4; D may be TRBD1 (6 bases). Per the germline V gene, CDR1 is DFQATT and CDR2 is SNEGSKA (reference sequence). V was clipped by 6 bases and J by 7 bases, with 12 bases between them. CDR3 length: 12 residues. CDR3 loop: CSASGVGEKLFF. The CDR3 bases are TGCAGTGCCTCAGGGGTTGGTGAAAAACTGTTTTTT.

The J gene is TRBJ2-5, the V gene TRBV12-3 or TRBV12-4; 9 bases align to TRBD2. After removal of 6 bases from V and 1 base from J, the junction contained 3 bases not matched to a gene. CDR3 length: 14 amino acids. The CDR3 region has the DNA TGTGCCAGCAGCCAGACTAGCGGCCAAGAGACCCAGTACTTC. This gives the protein CASSQTSGQETQYF.

A word on this clonotype: A single base separates this from a much larger clone, so it may be a read error. The chain employs TRBV7-9 and TRBJ2-7; the D gene is possibly TRBD1 (6 bases). Germline CDR1 SEHNR, CDR2 FQNEAQ (reference sequence). With 5 bases removed from V and 5 bases from J, the gap between germline ends came to 16 bases. The CDR3 sequence is 14 residues long. The DNA for the CDR3 is TGTGCCAGCAGCCACAGGGATGAAGCCAACGAGCAGTACTTC. Amino acids: CASSHRDEANEQYF.